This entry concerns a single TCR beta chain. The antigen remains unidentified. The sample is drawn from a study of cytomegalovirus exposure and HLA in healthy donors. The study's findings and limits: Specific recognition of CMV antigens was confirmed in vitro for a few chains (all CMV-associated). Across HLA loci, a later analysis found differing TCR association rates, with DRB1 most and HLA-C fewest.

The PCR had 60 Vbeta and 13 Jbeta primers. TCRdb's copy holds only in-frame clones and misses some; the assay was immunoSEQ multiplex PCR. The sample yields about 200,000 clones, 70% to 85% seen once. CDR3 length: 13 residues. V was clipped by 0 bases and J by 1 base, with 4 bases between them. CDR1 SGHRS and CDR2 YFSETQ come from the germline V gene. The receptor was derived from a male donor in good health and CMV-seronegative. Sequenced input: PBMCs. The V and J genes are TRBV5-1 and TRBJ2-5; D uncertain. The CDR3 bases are TGCGCCAGCAGCTTGGTCGTCCAAGAGACCCAGTACTTC. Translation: CASSLVVQETQYF.